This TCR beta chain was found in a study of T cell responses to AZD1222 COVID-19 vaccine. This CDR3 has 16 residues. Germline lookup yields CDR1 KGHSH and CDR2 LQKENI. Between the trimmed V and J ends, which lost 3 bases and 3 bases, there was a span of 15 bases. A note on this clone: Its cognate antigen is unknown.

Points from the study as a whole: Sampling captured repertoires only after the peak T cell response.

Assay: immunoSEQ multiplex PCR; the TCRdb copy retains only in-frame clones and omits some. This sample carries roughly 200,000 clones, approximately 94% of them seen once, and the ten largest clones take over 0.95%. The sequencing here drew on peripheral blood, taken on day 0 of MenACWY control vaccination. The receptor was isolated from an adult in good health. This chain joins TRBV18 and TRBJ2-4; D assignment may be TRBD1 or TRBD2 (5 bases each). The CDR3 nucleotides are TGTGCCAGCTCACCTACCGAGAGGGGCGGCAAAAACATTCAGTACTTC. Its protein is CASSPTERGGKNIQYF. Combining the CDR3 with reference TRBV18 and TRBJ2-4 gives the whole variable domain NAGVMQNPRHLVRRRGQEARLRCSPMKGHSHVYWYRQLPEEGLKFMVYLQKENIIDESGMPKERFSAEFPKEGPSILRIQQVVRGDSAAYFCASSPTERGGKNIQYFGAGTRLSVL.